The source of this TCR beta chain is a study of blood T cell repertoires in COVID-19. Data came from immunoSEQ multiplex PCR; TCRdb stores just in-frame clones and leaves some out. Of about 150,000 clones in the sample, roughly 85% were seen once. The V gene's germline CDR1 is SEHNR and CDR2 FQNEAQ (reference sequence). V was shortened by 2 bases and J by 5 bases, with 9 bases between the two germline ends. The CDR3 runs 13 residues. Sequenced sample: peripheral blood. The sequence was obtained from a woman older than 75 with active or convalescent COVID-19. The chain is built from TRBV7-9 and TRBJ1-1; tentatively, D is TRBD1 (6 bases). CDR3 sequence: CASSLKGGTEAFF. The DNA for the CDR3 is TGTGCCAGCAGCTTAAAAGGGGGTACTGAAGCTTTCTTT. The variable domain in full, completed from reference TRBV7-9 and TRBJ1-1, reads DTGVSQNPRHKITKRGQNVTFRCDPISEHNRLYWYRQTLGQGPEFLTYFQNEAQLEKSRLLSDRFSAERPKGSFSTLEIQRTEQGDSAMYLCASSLKGGTEAFFGQGTRLTVV.